In this sample, the clone carrying this T cell receptor beta chain turned up once. The target antigen is unknown. Before the COVID-19 pandemic, during about 2011-2019, CD4+ T cells were taken from unexposed donors. Isolation of CD4+ T cells took place after nine to ten days in culture. Cells permitting, SARS-CoV-2 S/N and four cold-coronavirus spikes were tested on unexposed-donor CD4+ T cells. Fresh IL-2 medium replaced half the medium on days 3 and 7. Assay used: immunoSEQ multiplex PCR; TCRdb lists only in-frame clones, some missing. The sample yields about 19,000 clones, 77% seen once. Between the trimmed V and J ends, which lost 5 bases and 5 bases, there was a span of 18 bases. The CDR3 has 15 residues. The V gene's germline CDR1 is SGHTA and CDR2 FQGNSA. This sample is drawn from a study of CD4 T cells in relation to SARS-CoV-2 and coronaviruses. Across the whole study: PBMCs were cultured with antigen for roughly nine days before TCR beta sequencing. Shared crossreactive spike epitopes were mapped to their HLA restriction.

Sequencing was carried out using CD4+ T cells from PBMCs, cultured in vitro. The sequence came from a human donor in good health. The chain recombines TRBV7-2 with TRBJ2-5; D is possibly TRBD2 (5 bases). This chain's CDR3 is CASSLIPPSHETQYF. CDR3 sequence (DNA): TGTGCCAGCAGCCTCATTCCTCCTAGCCATGAGACCCAGTACTTC.